These T cell receptor beta chains were read from a single sample in a study of blood T cell repertoires in COVID-19. The table came from immunoSEQ multiplex PCR; TCRdb's copy has only in-frame clones and leaves some out. The table lists a few hundred thousand clones, 90% of them singletons. The sample was PBMCs or T cells enriched from blood (not recorded which). The receptors stem from a man between 18 and 29 years old who had recovered from COVID-19. The CDR3 runs from the conserved cysteine through the conserved F or W. The D gene is left open where the match is weak. A clone size is listed for some rows: how often the clone was seen (once, few, many), or a class if it is expanded.

J: TRBJ1-6; size: -; length: 14; D: -; V: TRBV9; DNA: TGTGCCAGCAGCGTTGGGCCAGACAATTCACCCCTCCACTTT; CDR3: CASSVGPDNSPLHF
J: TRBJ1-2; size: few; length: 12; D: -; V: TRBV6-5; DNA: TGTGCCAGCAGTACAGGCGTCTATGGCTACACCTTC; CDR3: CASSTGVYGYTF
J: TRBJ2-1; size: -; length: 16; D: -; V: TRBV5-4; DNA: TGTGCCAGCAGCTTTGGATACCGGACTGGGGAGGATGAGCAGTTCTTC; CDR3: CASSFGYRTGEDEQFF
J: TRBJ1-1; size: -; length: 15; D: TRBD1; V: TRBV27; DNA: TGTGCCAGCAGACTCGAAACGAACAGGGGGTCTGAAGCTTTCTTT; CDR3: CASRLETNRGSEAFF
J: TRBJ1-2; size: -; length: 15; D: -; V: TRBV12-5; DNA: TGTGCTAGTGGTTCGCGGACAGATCTAAACTATGGCTACACCTTC; CDR3: CASGSRTDLNYGYTF
J: TRBJ1-4; size: -; length: 15; D: -; V: TRBV13; DNA: TGTGCCAGCAGCCGAAGGAGCCAGTCTAATGAAAAACTGTTTTTT; CDR3: CASSRRSQSNEKLFF
J: TRBJ2-7; size: -; length: 15; D: -; V: TRBV5-4; DNA: TGTGCCAGCAGCTTGATGGGATCGGGGTACTACGAGCAGTACTTC; CDR3: CASSLMGSGYYEQYF
J: TRBJ2-7; size: -; length: 15; D: -; V: TRBV19; DNA: TGTGCCAGTAGCACTATCGGTCGGGGAACCTACGAGCAGTACTTC; CDR3: CASSTIGRGTYEQYF
J: TRBJ2-1; size: -; length: 14; D: -; V: TRBV2; DNA: TGTGCCAGCAGTGAAGGGGGGGTTCGGAATGAGCAGTTCTTC; CDR3: CASSEGGVRNEQFF
J: TRBJ1-4; size: -; length: 16; D: TRBD1; V: TRBV4-2; DNA: TGTGCCAGCAGCCAAGATAAGGGACAGGGAACACTAAAACTGTTTTTT; CDR3: CASSQDKGQGTLKLFF
J: TRBJ2-1; size: -; length: 15; D: TRBD2; V: TRBV20-1; DNA: TGCAGTGCTAGTAGTCTAGCGGGAGCCTACAATGAGCAGTTCTTC; CDR3: CSASSLAGAYNEQFF
J: TRBJ2-3; size: -; length: 15; D: TRBD2; V: TRBV6-5; DNA: TGTGCCAGCAGTTCTATGGGACTAGGTAGAACTACGCAGTATTTT; CDR3: CASSSMGLGRTTQYF
J: TRBJ2-7; size: -; length: 14; D: TRBD1; V: TRBV10-3; DNA: TGTGCCATCACCTCAGGACAGGGAGGCTACGAGCAGTACTTC; CDR3: CAITSGQGGYEQYF
J: TRBJ1-2; size: -; length: 14; D: -; V: TRBV5-1; DNA: TGCGCCAGCAGCTTGGAAGCCATTAACTATGGCTACACCTTC; CDR3: CASSLEAINYGYTF
J: TRBJ1-1; size: few; length: 14; D: -; V: TRBV3-1/TRBV3-2; DNA: TGTGCCAGCAGCCAAGTTGTTCAGGGCACTGAAGCTTTCTTT; CDR3: CASSQVVQGTEAFF
J: TRBJ2-3; size: -; length: 14; D: TRBD2; V: TRBV5-8; DNA: TGTGCCGGCAAGCGGGGGGGCCCGGGAGATACGCAGTATTTT; CDR3: CAGKRGGPGDTQYF
J: TRBJ2-1; size: -; length: 17; D: -; V: TRBV28; DNA: TGTGCCAGCAGTCAAGACCCTCCACAGGGACCCTACAATGAGCAGTTCTTC; CDR3: CASSQDPPQGPYNEQFF
J: TRBJ2-2; size: -; length: 14; D: -; V: TRBV6-5; DNA: TGTGCCAGCCGCGTGGTGGCGGCCACCGGGGAGCTGTTTTTT; CDR3: CASRVVAATGELFF
J: TRBJ2-1; size: -; length: 15; D: -; V: TRBV7-2; DNA: TGTGCCAGCAGCTTCGGACATTCTTCCTACAATGAGCAGTTCTTC; CDR3: CASSFGHSSYNEQFF
J: TRBJ2-2; size: -; length: 14; D: -; V: TRBV23-1; DNA: TGCGCCAGCAGTCAATCCCCCCTAGCCGGGGAGCTGTTTTTT; CDR3: CASSQSPLAGELFF
J: TRBJ2-1; size: -; length: 18; D: TRBD1; V: TRBV28; DNA: TGTGCCAGCAGTTTTATTAGGGTCAGGGGACAGGGGGCCTATGAGCAGTTCTTC; CDR3: CASSFIRVRGQGAYEQFF
J: TRBJ1-1; size: -; length: 13; D: -; V: TRBV10-3; DNA: TGTGCCATCAGTGAATCTATGAACACTGAAGCTTTCTTT; CDR3: CAISESMNTEAFF
J: TRBJ1-1; size: -; length: 13; D: TRBD1; V: TRBV10-3; DNA: TGTGCCATCAGCGAGGGGGCCGAACGTGAAGCTTTCTTT; CDR3: CAISEGAEREAFF
J: TRBJ1-5; size: -; length: 15; D: -; V: TRBV2; DNA: TGTGCCAGCACTGAAGGAGGGAATAGCAATCAGCCCCAGCATTTT; CDR3: CASTEGGNSNQPQHF
J: TRBJ2-7; size: -; length: 12; D: TRBD1; V: TRBV27; DNA: TGTGCCAGCGGACAGGGGGCGTACGAGCAGTACTTC; CDR3: CASGQGAYEQYF
J: TRBJ1-5; size: -; length: 17; D: -; V: TRBV28; DNA: TGTGCCAGCAGTTCAATGAGTCTACAGGGAAGCAATCAGCCCCAGCATTTT; CDR3: CASSSMSLQGSNQPQHF
J: TRBJ2-2; size: -; length: 15; D: -; V: TRBV4-1; DNA: TGCGCCAGCAGGCGAGGACTCCTGAACACCGGGGAGCTGTTTTTT; CDR3: CASRRGLLNTGELFF